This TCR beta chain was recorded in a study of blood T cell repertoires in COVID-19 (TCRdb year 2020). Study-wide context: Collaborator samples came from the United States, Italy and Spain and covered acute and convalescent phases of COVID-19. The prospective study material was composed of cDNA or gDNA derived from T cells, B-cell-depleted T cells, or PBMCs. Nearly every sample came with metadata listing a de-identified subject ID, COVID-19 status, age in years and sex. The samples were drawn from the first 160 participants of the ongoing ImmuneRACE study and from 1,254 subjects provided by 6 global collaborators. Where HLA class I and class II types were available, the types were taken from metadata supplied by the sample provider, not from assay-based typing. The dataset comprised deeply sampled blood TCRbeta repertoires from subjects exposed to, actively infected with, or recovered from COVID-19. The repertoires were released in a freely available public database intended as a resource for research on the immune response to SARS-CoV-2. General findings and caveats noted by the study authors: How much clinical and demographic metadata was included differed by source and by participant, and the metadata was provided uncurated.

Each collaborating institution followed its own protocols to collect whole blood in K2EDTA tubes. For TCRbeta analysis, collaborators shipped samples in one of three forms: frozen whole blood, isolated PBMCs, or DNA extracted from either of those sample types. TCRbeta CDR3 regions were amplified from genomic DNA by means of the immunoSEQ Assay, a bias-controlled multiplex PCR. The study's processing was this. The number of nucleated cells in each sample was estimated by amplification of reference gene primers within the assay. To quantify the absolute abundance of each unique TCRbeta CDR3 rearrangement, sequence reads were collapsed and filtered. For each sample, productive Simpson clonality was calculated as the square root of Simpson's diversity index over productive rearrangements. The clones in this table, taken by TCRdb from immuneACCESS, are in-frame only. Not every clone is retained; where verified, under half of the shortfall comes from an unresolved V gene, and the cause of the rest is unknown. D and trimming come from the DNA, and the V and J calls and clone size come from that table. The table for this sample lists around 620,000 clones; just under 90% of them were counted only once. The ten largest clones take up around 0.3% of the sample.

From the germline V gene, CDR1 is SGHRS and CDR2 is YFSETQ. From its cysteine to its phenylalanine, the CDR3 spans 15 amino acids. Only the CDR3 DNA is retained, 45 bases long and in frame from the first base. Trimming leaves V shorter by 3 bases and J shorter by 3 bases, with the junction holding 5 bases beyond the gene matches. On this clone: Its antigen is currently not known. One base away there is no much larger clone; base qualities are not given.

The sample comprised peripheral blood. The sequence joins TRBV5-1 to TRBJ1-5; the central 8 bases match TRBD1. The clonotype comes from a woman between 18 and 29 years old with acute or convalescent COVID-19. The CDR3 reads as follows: CASSWTGRDNQPQHF. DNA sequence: TGCGCCAGCAGCTGGACAGGGAGGGACAATCAGCCCCAGCATTTT. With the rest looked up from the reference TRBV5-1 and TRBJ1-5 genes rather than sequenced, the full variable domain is KAGVTQTPRYLIKTRGQQVTLSCSPISGHRSVSWYQQTPGQGLQFLFEYFSETQRNKGNFPGRFSGRQFSNSRSEMNVSTLELGDSALYLCASSWTGRDNQPQHFGDGTRLSIL.